Following are 9 T cell receptor beta chains from one sample sequenced in a study of CD4+ T cells in melanoma. Repertoires were generated with immunoSEQ multiplex PCR, while TCRdb's copy carries only in-frame clones and drops some. The repertoire consists of 10,000 to 13,000 clones, with over 60% occurring once and the leading ten covering more than 8%. Sequencing input: cells from a culture (not recorded whether cultured in vitro). Receptors were obtained from a human donor with melanoma.

This clone qualifies as medium-sized. The chain is built from TRBV30 and TRBJ1-1; TRBD1 agrees at 7 bases. Trimming took 3 bases from V and 4 from J; bases not matched to a gene: 8. The germline V gene has CDR1 GTSNPN and CDR2 SVGIG (reference sequence). This CDR3 contains 14 residues. The CDR3 reads CAWRGGVWSTEAFF. Written as DNA, the CDR3 is TGTGCCTGGAGAGGGGGCGTGTGGAGCACTGAAGCTTTCTTT.

This clone appeared once. The CDR3 protein is CASSSHRDLRAFF. DNA of the CDR3: TGTGCCAGCAGCTCGCATAGGGATTTGAGAGCTTTCTTT. J is TRBJ1-1 and V is TRBV7-9; no clear D gene. This CDR3 has 13 residues. V lost 4 bases and J lost 10, with 16 bases in between. Germline V gene data show CDR1 as SEHNR and CDR2 as FQNEAQ (reference sequence).

This clone was picked up a small number of times. The V gene is TRBV5-1, the J gene TRBJ2-7; TRBD1 matches at 8 bases. Germline trimming cut 0 bases from V and 3 bases from J; bases unmatched to any gene: 8. Per germline, CDR1 SGHRS and CDR2 YFSETQ. This CDR3 region has 16 residues. Written as DNA, the CDR3 is TGCGCCAGCAGCTTGGCCGTGGACAGGGTGGGCTACGAGCAGTACTTC. Protein sequence: CASSLAVDRVGYEQYF.

V gene TRBV12-5 combines with J gene TRBJ2-1; D unclear. Germline V CDR1 and CDR2: LGHNT, FRNRAP. The CDR3 runs to 13 residues. The V end lost 2 bases, the J end lost 10 bases, and 12 bases lay between the germline ends. CDR3 nucleotides: TGTGCTAGTGGTTTGCCCTGGACGATGGAGCAGTTCTTC. Protein product: CASGLPWTMEQFF.

This chain uses TRBV6-6 with TRBJ1-6; a possible D gene is TRBD1 (6 bases). Germline V gene sequence: CDR1 MNHNY, CDR2 SVGAGI (reference sequence). The CDR3 length is 15 residues. V was clipped by 6 bases and J by 2 bases, with 11 bases between them. The CDR3: CASSPQGPYNSPLHF. The CDR3 coding sequence is TGTGCCAGCAGCCCCCAGGGGCCCTATAATTCACCCCTCCACTTT.

The chain couples TRBV10-2 to TRBJ2-7; D could derive from TRBD1 or TRBD2 (5 bases each). Germline loops: CDR1 WSHSY, CDR2 SAAADI. V lost 2 bases to trimming and J lost 6 bases, with 17 bases between them. This CDR3 is built from 15 residues. CDR3 region: CASSEIRGRHREQYF. The CDR3, as DNA: TGCGCCAGCAGTGAGATCCGGGGACGGCATCGCGAGCAGTACTTC.

The chain carries TRBV7-9 and TRBJ1-5, with 7 nucleotides matching TRBD1. The CDR3 runs to 15 residues. V was clipped by 5 bases and J by 9 bases; unmatched bases: 13. The germline V gene encodes CDR1 SEHNR and CDR2 FQNEAQ (reference sequence). The CDR3 DNA reads TGTGCCAGCAGCCCCAGGCCCATTACAGGGGTGCCCCAGCATTTT. Translated, it gives CASSPRPITGVPQHF.

CDR3 sequence: CASSLRTSYEQYF. DNA for the CDR3: TGTGCCAGCAGTTTGAGGACTTCCTACGAGCAGTACTTC. V and J are TRBV27 and TRBJ2-7; a possible D gene is TRBD2 (5 bases). V shed 3 bases and J shed 1 base, with 7 bases lying between them. Germline V CDR1 and CDR2: MNHEY, SMNVEV (reference sequence). The CDR3 has 13 amino acids.

CDR3 in DNA: TGTGCCAGCTCACCACCGACAGGGACCTCCCCAAACTACGAGCAGTACTTC. Its translation: CASSPPTGTSPNYEQYF. The chain combines TRBV18 with TRBJ2-7; TRBD1 matches 7 bases. Germline-derived CDR1 and CDR2 are KGHSH and LQKENI. This CDR3 is built from 17 residues. V gave up 0 bases and J gave up 3 bases; unmatched junction bases: 11.